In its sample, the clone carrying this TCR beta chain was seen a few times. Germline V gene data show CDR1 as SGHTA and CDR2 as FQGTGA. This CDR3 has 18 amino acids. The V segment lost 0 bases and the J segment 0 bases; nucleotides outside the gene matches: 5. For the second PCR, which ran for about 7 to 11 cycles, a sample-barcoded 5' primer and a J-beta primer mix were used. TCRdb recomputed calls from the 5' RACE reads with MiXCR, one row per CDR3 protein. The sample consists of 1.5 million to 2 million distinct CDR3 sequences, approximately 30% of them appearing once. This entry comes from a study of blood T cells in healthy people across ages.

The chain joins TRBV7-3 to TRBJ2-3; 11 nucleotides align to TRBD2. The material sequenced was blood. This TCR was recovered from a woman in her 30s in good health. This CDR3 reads CASSLTPTSGVSTDTQYF. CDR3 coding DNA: TGTGCCAGCAGCTTAACCCCGACTAGCGGGGTGAGCACAGATACGCAGTATTTT.